This T cell receptor (beta chain) derives from a study of cytomegalovirus exposure and HLA in healthy donors. Study outcomes and limitations: Later analysis found that TCR beta chains associated with HLA were more clonally expanded than other, equally common chains. In presence/absence analyses, roughly uniform sequencing depth across donors was assumed.

On this clone itself: Its specificity is not known.

The CDR3 consists of 16 residues. V lost 1 base to trimming and J lost 0 bases; unmatched junction nucleotides: 2. Germline-derived CDR1 and CDR2 are SGHRS and YFSETQ. In the PCR, 60 Vbeta and 13 Jbeta primers were used. TCRdb's table, derived via immunoSEQ multiplex PCR, lists solely in-frame clones and lacks some. The sample contains about 190,000 clones, 65% to 85% of which appear only once. The donors, nominally healthy at sampling, likely had unrecorded immune exposures. Sequencing was done on a sample of PBMCs. This chain uses TRBV5-1 with TRBJ2-1; 9 positions match TRBD2. The sequence derives from a man aged 40-55 years in good health and CMV-seropositive. The CDR3, as DNA: TGCGCCAGCAGCTTGACTAGCGGGTACTCCTACAATGAGCAGTTCTTC. Amino acid sequence: CASSLTSGYSYNEQFF.